The following is a TCR beta chain sequence with its context. Its antigen is unknown. V lost 0 bases, J lost 0 bases, and 4 bases stayed unmatched. This CDR3 has 16 amino acids. Germline CDR1 reads SGHNT; CDR2 reads YYREEE (reference sequence). These data originate in a study of Ad26.COV2.S vaccination and SARS-CoV-2 variants. Study details: Participants got Ad26.COV2.S intramuscularly, once or twice 56 days apart. Notes on the study in general: Greater spike-specific TCR breadth was seen in vaccine recipients than in placebo recipients.

Using immunoSEQ multiplex PCR, the repertoire was profiled, and TCRdb retains in-frame clones only, with some absent. The sample lists hundreds of thousands of clones, more than 80% occurring once. The treatment denotes: 15 to 20 received Ad26.COV2.S at low or high dose, single or two shots; about five received placebo; per-sample allocation not given. Collection of samples fell on day 63 after the first vaccine or placebo injection. V gene TRBV5-4 combines with J gene TRBJ2-7; 9 positions agree with TRBD2. The sequencing used peripheral blood, collected in a trial of Ad26.COV2.S vaccine versus placebo. This receptor was identified in a person between 18 and 65 years old who received the Ad26.COV2.S COVID-19 vaccine or a placebo. CDR3 nucleotides: TGTGCCAGCAGCTTGGGACTAGCGGAGCACTCCTACGAGCAGTACTTC. Its protein product is CASSLGLAEHSYEQYF. Full variable domain (remainder filled in from reference TRBV5-4 and TRBJ2-7): ETGVTQSPTHLIKTRGQQVTLRCSSQSGHNTVSWYQQALGQGPQFIFQYYREEENGRGNFPPRFSGLQFPNYSSELNVNALELDDSALYLCASSLGLAEHSYEQYFGPGTRLTVT.